This passage covers 20 T cell receptor beta chains from one sample sequenced in a study of blood T cell repertoires in COVID-19. Sequencing was performed with immunoSEQ multiplex PCR; in TCRdb, only in-frame clones are kept and a portion is missing. The sample has about 300,000 clones, approximately 89% seen once. The sequenced sample was peripheral blood. All receptors come from a woman aged 25 to 39 with COVID-19, enrolled during active disease.

The chain is built from TRBV14 and TRBJ1-6; 7 positions match TRBD1. The CDR3 is 16 amino acids. CDR1 and CDR2 (germline): SGHDN, FVKESK. With V trimmed by 3 bases and J by 7 bases, 9 bases remained unmatched. Here the CDR3 DNA reads TGTGCCAGCAGCCAGTACCGGGACAGCTTCAATTCACCCCTCCACTTT. Translating it yields CASSQYRDSFNSPLHF. The whole variable domain, remainder taken from reference TRBV14 and TRBJ1-6, is EAGVTQFPSHSVIEKGQTVTLRCDPISGHDNLYWYRRVMGKEIKFLLHFVKESKQDESGMPNNRFLAERTGGTYSTLKVQPAELEDSGVYFCASSQYRDSFNSPLHFGNGTRLTVT.

This sequence joins TRBV6-5 and TRBJ1-6; D uncertain. Trimming removed 6 bases from V and 9 bases from J, with 12 bases in between. Per the germline V gene, CDR1 is MNHEY and CDR2 is SVGAGI. This CDR3 comprises 13 residues. Here the CDR3 reads CASSLFGSSPLHF. CDR3 nucleotide sequence: TGTGCCAGCAGCCTCTTTGGGAGTTCACCCCTCCACTTT.

This clone was seen a single time. The chain couples TRBV5-1 to TRBJ2-3, with 7 nucleotides matching TRBD2. This CDR3 is 15 amino acids long. The germline CDR1 and CDR2 sequences are SGHRS and YFSETQ. V was clipped by 6 bases and J by 3 bases; unmatched bases: 10. Written as DNA, the CDR3 is TGCGCCAGCACCCTAGCGGCGCTAGTGACAGATACGCAGTATTTT. This codes for CASTLAALVTDTQYF. The full variable domain, with the rest looked up from reference TRBV5-1 and TRBJ2-3, is KAGVTQTPRYLIKTRGQQVTLSCSPISGHRSVSWYQQTPGQGLQFLFEYFSETQRNKGNFPGRFSGRQFSNSRSEMNVSTLELGDSALYLCASTLAALVTDTQYFGPGTRLTVL.

The chain employs TRBV6-2 or TRBV6-3 and TRBJ2-3; the match to TRBD2 covers 15 bases. V lost 6 bases to trimming and J lost 3 bases; unmatched junction nucleotides: 4. From germline, CDR1 is MNHEY and CDR2 SVGEGT. The CDR3 is 16 amino acids. DNA of the CDR3: TGTGCCAGCAGCTCCGGGACTAGCGGGGGGACAGATACGCAGTATTTT. It translates to CASSSGTSGGTDTQYF.

The chain couples TRBV19 to TRBJ1-1; D is possibly TRBD1 (6 bases). The CDR3 runs 13 residues. The germline gives CDR1 LNHDA, CDR2 SQIVND (reference sequence). Trimming removed 10 bases from V and 0 bases from J, with 12 bases in between. The CDR3 loop is CATTGHMNTEAFF. The DNA of the CDR3 is TGTGCCACTACGGGACACATGAACACTGAAGCTTTCTTT.

The gene calls are TRBV4-1 and TRBJ1-4; 9 bases are shared with TRBD1. The CDR3 runs to 14 residues. V trimming: 3 bases; J trimming: 4 bases; junction bases outside the gene matches: 0. The germline V gene has CDR1 MGHRA and CDR2 YSYEKL. CDR3 amino acids: CASSQTGGNEKLFF. The CDR3 bases are TGCGCCAGCAGCCAGACAGGGGGTAATGAAAAACTGTTTTTT.

V usage is TRBV3-1 (or the pseudogene TRBV3-2) and J usage is TRBJ1-6, with TRBD1 as a possible D gene (6 bases). The CDR3 is 16 amino acids. V lost 1 base and J 7 bases, leaving 14 bases between the germline ends. The germline V gene encodes CDR1 LGHDT and CDR2 YNNKEL (reference sequence). DNA of the CDR3: TGTGCCAGCAGCCAAGGCCTTGGACAGTTCAATTCACCCCTCCACTTT. Translation: CASSQGLGQFNSPLHF.

V gene TRBV19 combines with J gene TRBJ1-2; D possibly corresponds to TRBD1 (6 bases). CDR1 and CDR2 (germline): LNHDA, SQIVND (reference sequence). V lost 2 bases and J 1 base, leaving 11 bases between the germline ends. The CDR3 covers 15 residues. The CDR3 spells CASSISRQDNYGYTF. CDR3 bases: TGTGCCAGTAGTATATCCCGACAGGATAACTATGGCTACACCTTC.

The rearrangement joins TRBV29-1 to TRBJ1-6; possibly TRBD1 for D (5 bases). CDR3 length: 13 amino acids. The V and J ends lost 6 bases and 4 bases respectively, with 10 bases between them. Germline-derived CDR1 and CDR2 are SQVTM and ANQGSEA. The CDR3 is CSVTDSYNSPLHF. The CDR3 DNA is TGCAGCGTGACAGATTCTTATAATTCACCCCTCCACTTT.

Here the CDR3 DNA reads TGTGCCAGCAGCCAAGAGGACAGGGTTAGCAATCAGCCCCAGCATTTT. Protein: CASSQEDRVSNQPQHF. J is TRBJ1-5 and V is TRBV4-2, with TRBD1 identical over 8 bases. V was pared by 0 bases and J by 0 bases, with 1 base of the junction left unmatched. This CDR3 has 16 amino acids. Looked up from germline, CDR1 is LGHNA and CDR2 is YNFKEQ.

CDR3 in amino acids: CASSLDLGVAFF. CDR3 DNA: TGTGCCAGCAGCTTAGATCTCGGGGTCGCTTTCTTT. V and J are TRBV11-2 and TRBJ1-1; D remains ambiguous. CDR1 and CDR2 (germline): SGHAT, FQNNGV. Between the trimmed V and J ends, which lost 0 bases and 11 bases, there was a span of 10 bases. The CDR3 loop spans 12 amino acids.

For the CDR3, the DNA is TGTGCCAGCACTATCTTCACTGAAGCTTTCTTT. It encodes CASTIFTEAFF. The J gene is TRBJ1-1, the V gene TRBV6-5; D not certain. There are 11 residues in the CDR3. Germline lookup yields CDR1 MNHEY and CDR2 SVGAGI. With 7 bases removed from V and 4 bases from J, the gap between germline ends came to 7 bases.

This chain links TRBV5-5 with TRBJ2-7; no definite D call. Trimming removed 2 bases from V and 0 bases from J, with 12 bases in between. The CDR3 is made up of 15 amino acids. In germline, CDR1 is SGHKS, CDR2 YYEKEE (reference sequence). CDR3 bases: TGTGCCAGCAGCTTACACCCAGAAAACTCCTACGAGCAGTACTTC. Amino acid sequence: CASSLHPENSYEQYF.

Here the CDR3 DNA reads TGCGCCAGCAGCCAAGATGTTCTAGCGGGCACCGGGGAGCTGTTTTTT. Residues: CASSQDVLAGTGELFF. The chain recombines TRBV4-1 with TRBJ2-2, with 8 bases matching TRBD2. Germline CDR1 MGHRA, CDR2 YSYEKL. This CDR3 spans 16 amino acids. V dropped 0 bases and J dropped 4; count of bases not matched to a gene: 4.

CDR3 residues: CASRRTGGYTEAFF. In nucleotides, the CDR3 is TGTGCCAGCAGGCGCACGGGGGGGTACACTGAAGCTTTCTTT. V usage is TRBV6-5 and J usage is TRBJ1-1, with D perhaps matching TRBD1 (5 bases). CDR3 length equals 14 residues. The germline V and J ends were trimmed by 6 bases and 3 bases, with 14 bases remaining between them. Looked up from germline, CDR1 is MNHEY and CDR2 is SVGAGI.

The chain uses TRBV28 and TRBJ1-2; maybe TRBD1 (5 bases). Trimming shortened V by 7 bases and J by 4 bases, and 16 bases separated the two germline ends. In germline, CDR1 is MDHEN, CDR2 SYDVKM. The CDR3 contains 14 residues. The DNA for the CDR3 is TGTGCCAGCACCCCCCGGGGGTTGGGCTATGGCTACACCTTC. Protein product: CASTPRGLGYGYTF.

The chain employs TRBV2 and TRBJ2-2, with a possible D match to TRBD1 (5 bases). The CDR3 sequence is 13 residues long. Trimming removed 8 bases at V and 2 bases at J, with 9 bases between. Germline V lookup: CDR1 SNHLY, CDR2 FYNNEI. As DNA, the CDR3 is TGTGCCAGCTTTAGGGGTAACACCGGGGAGCTGTTTTTT. It yields the protein CASFRGNTGELFF. Full variable domain (missing parts from reference TRBV2 and TRBJ2-2): EPEVTQTPSHQVTQMGQEVILRCVPISNHLYFYWYRQILGQKVEFLVSFYNNEISEKSEIFDDQFSVERPDGSNFTLKIRSTKLEDSAMYFCASFRGNTGELFFGEGSRLTVL.

This chain joins TRBV18 and TRBJ1-4; D is unresolved. V was clipped by 1 base and J by 1 base, with 7 bases between them. This CDR3 contains 15 residues. Germline CDR1 and CDR2: KGHSH and LQKENI. The CDR3 protein is CASSPRAGTNEKLFF. In nucleotides, the CDR3 is TGTGCCAGCTCACCACGGGCAGGAACTAATGAAAAACTGTTTTTT.

This chain connects TRBV5-4 to TRBJ1-3; D call uncertain. Per the germline V gene, CDR1 is SGHNT and CDR2 is YYREEE (reference sequence). This CDR3 comprises 15 residues. V was clipped by 0 bases and J by 4 bases, with 11 bases between them. The DNA of the CDR3 is TGTGCCAGCAGCTTGGGGGGAGGTAACGGAAACACCATATATTTT. Protein product: CASSLGGGNGNTIYF.

The chain couples TRBV30 to TRBJ1-4; D gene uncertain. Germline V CDR1 and CDR2: GTSNPN, SVGIG (reference sequence). Trimming took 2 bases from V and 4 from J, leaving 8 bases between them. The CDR3 covers 13 residues. The CDR3 loop reads CAWSLGLNEKLFF. DNA for the CDR3: TGTGCCTGGAGTCTGGGCCTTAATGAAAAACTGTTTTTT.